The sequence of this TCR beta chain was determined in a study of control samples from healthy donors and cancer patients. The CDR3 extends over 14 amino acids. J lost 0 bases, V lost 9 bases, and 6 bases had no gene match. Germline lookup yields CDR1 SGDLS and CDR2 YYNGEE. This clone has more than one count but fewer than ten. Some clones are missing from TCRdb's copy, which holds only in-frame ones; the method was immunoSEQ multiplex PCR. The sample includes some 220,000 clones, around 94% of them seen just once. The origin of this receptor is a man over 45 in good health. Sequenced sample: blood. The chain couples TRBV9 to TRBJ1-5; 7 positions agree with TRBD1. CDR3 nucleotides: TGTGCCACTCCGGGGACAGATAGCAATCAGCCCCAGCATTTT. Its translation: CATPGTDSNQPQHF.